These 3 T cell receptor beta chains were sequenced from one sample in a study of low-dose radiotherapy and immunotherapy resistance in tumors. Priming of first-strand cDNA relied on TRAV- and TRBV-specific primers (covering alpha and beta chains). Both a constant-region primer and a V-primer adapter served to amplify TCRs across roughly 22 PCR cycles. TCRdb re-called the reads with MiXCR, one entry per CDR3 protein. The table lists 85,000 to 100,000 distinct CDR3 sequences, 9.4% of them singletons. Time point of the sample: before trial treatment. The material was PBMCs, obtained before treatment. The receptors originated from a male donor with prostate cancer.

There are many counts of this clonotype. The chain uses TRBV11-2 and TRBJ2-1; D possibly corresponds to TRBD2 (6 bases). Trimming removed 1 base from V and 4 bases from J, with 14 bases in between. This CDR3 spans 16 amino acids. The germline CDR1 and CDR2 sequences are SGHAT and FQNNGV. CDR3 sequence (DNA): TGTGCCAGCAGCTTAGTTGGGAGGAGGGGATACAATGAGCAGTTCTTC. Its protein is CASSLVGRRGYNEQFF.

On this clonotype: No DNA is shown, since the ends of the CDR3 on it are uncertain; the CDR3 is the one TCRdb lists. This sequence joins TRBV5-1 and TRBJ2-2; the table's D gene call, TRBD1, was not cross checked with the DNA. Germline loops: CDR1 SGHRS, CDR2 YFSETQ. The length of the CDR3 is 16 amino acids, counting both ends. CDR3 in amino acids: CASSLRQGAGGELFFF.

This clonotype was detected a few times. This chain links TRBV2 with TRBJ2-7, with 8 nucleotides matching TRBD1. V lost 0 bases and J lost 6; bases outside the gene matches: 7. CDR1 is SNHLY, CDR2 FYNNEI, per germline. The CDR3 contains 15 residues. CDR3 nucleotide sequence: TGTGCCAGCAGTGAAGCGCCCTACACAGGGGGCGAGCAGTACTTC. This translates into CASSEAPYTGGEQYF. The full variable domain, with the rest looked up from reference TRBV2 and TRBJ2-7, is EPEVTQTPSHQVTQMGQEVILRCVPISNHLYFYWYRQILGQKVEFLVSFYNNEISEKSEIFDDQFSVERPDGSNFTLKIRSTKLEDSAMYFCASSEAPYTGGEQYFGPGTRLTVT.